The 5 T cell receptor beta chains presented below share a single source sample, sequenced in a study of T cell repertoires in cytomegalovirus infection. Which antigens these TCRs recognize remains unknown. A single record per CDR3 protein comes from TCRdb applying MiXCR to the reads. The table lists 65,000 to 85,000 distinct CDR3 sequences, 28% of them singletons. The sequencing used CD8+ T cells from cultured PBMCs, collected from culture after CMV antigen stimulation. The receptors shown here come from a human donor in good health (CMV status not recorded). Some clones in this sample may be carry-over from other donors' samples.

A few counts support this clonotype. The chain has TRBV7-2 and TRBJ2-5; D call uncertain. Trimming removed 4 bases at V and 4 bases at J, with 10 bases between. This CDR3 comprises 13 residues. Germline values: CDR1 SGHTA, CDR2 FQGNSA. The CDR3 region is CASSSTVGETQYF. CDR3 nucleotide sequence: TGTGCCAGCAGCTCCACAGTGGGAGAGACCCAGTACTTC.

This clonotype was counted at least ten times. The chain recombines TRBV7-2 with TRBJ2-1; no reliable D call. The CDR3 is 13 amino acids. Germline V gives CDR1 SGHTA, CDR2 FQGNSA. The V end was cut by 3 bases, the J end by 4 bases, with 7 bases between. The CDR3, as DNA: TGTGCCAGCAGCTTCAGAACTTACAATGAGCAGTTCTTC. Its translation: CASSFRTYNEQFF.

This clonotype showed up many times. The chain uses TRBV7-6 and TRBJ2-1, with 10 bases fitting TRBD1. The CDR3 extends over 17 amino acids. V was pared by 3 bases and J by 4 bases, with 9 bases of the junction left unmatched. Germline CDR1 and CDR2: SGHVS and FNYEAQ. In DNA, the CDR3 is TGTGCCAGCAGCTTCCGGGACAGGGGACAAGGGTACAATGAGCAGTTCTTC. Protein product: CASSFRDRGQGYNEQFF.

This clonotype was observed a handful of times. The genes are TRBV27 and TRBJ2-7; D remains unclear. The germline V gene has CDR1 MNHEY and CDR2 SMNVEV (reference sequence). V lost 4 bases and J lost 1, with 8 bases in between. The CDR3 length is 13 residues. The CDR3 DNA follows: TGTGCCAGCAGTTCTGTCCTTTCCTACGAGCAGTACTTC. It codes for CASSSVLSYEQYF.

V is TRBV11-2 and J is TRBJ2-3; possible D gene TRBD2, 5 bases. V was shortened by 1 base and J by 2 bases, with 7 bases between the two germline ends. The CDR3 runs to 14 residues. Germline CDR1 is SGHAT and CDR2 is FQNNGV. The CDR3 loop reads CASSLAGNTDTQYF. In DNA form, the CDR3 reads TGTGCCAGCAGCTTAGCCGGGAACACAGATACGCAGTATTTT.